This T cell receptor (beta chain) emerged from a study of beta chain features in type 1 diabetes. General study findings and limits: The study found moderately but significantly shorter TCRB CDR3s in all four CD4+ subsets of Type 1 diabetes patients. Reads derived from cDNA could over-represent cells showing high TCR expression.

Germline assignment: CDR1 DFQATT and CDR2 SNEGSKA (reference sequence). The V gene lost 5 bases and the J gene lost 7 bases, with 9 bases spanning the gap. There are 11 residues in the CDR3. On this clone: Its specificity is not known.

Reverse transcribing all isolated RNA meant expressed TCRB transcripts were sequenced. Sequencing was performed with immunoSEQ multiplex PCR; in TCRdb, only in-frame clones are kept and a portion is missing. The table records under 350,000 clones, 14% of them present only once. The sequence came from a man aged 25-45 years with type 1 diabetes. J is TRBJ2-1 and V is TRBV20-1, with a weak D call TRBD1 (5 bases). The sample was naive CD4+ T cells from blood. The CDR3: CSAYRMNEQFF. The CDR3 nucleotides read TGCAGTGCTTACAGGATGAATGAGCAGTTCTTC.